This TCR beta chain emerged from a study of blood T cell repertoires in COVID-19. Assay used: immunoSEQ multiplex PCR; TCRdb lists only in-frame clones, some missing. Found here are around 220,000 clones, roughly 86% of them singletons; the top ten hold more than 8.5%. Sequences were obtained from peripheral blood. This receptor was identified in a woman in her fifties or sixties with COVID-19, enrolled during active disease.

The chain's CDR3 is CASSLETGGYGELFF. The CDR3 bases are TGCGCCAGCAGCTTGGAGACAGGGGGCTACGGGGAGCTGTTTTTT. The chain uses TRBV5-1 and TRBJ2-2; TRBD1 agrees at 10 bases. The V gene's germline CDR1 is SGHRS and CDR2 YFSETQ. V gave up 0 bases and J gave up 7 bases; unmatched junction bases: 3. There are 15 residues in the CDR3.